These T cell receptor gamma chains were read from a single sample in a study of Vδ1+ human thymocytes. TCRdb called clones anew from the multiplex PCR reads with CATT. The sample contains approximately 20,000 gamma-chain clones, 12% to 15% of which appear only once. The specimen was Vdelta1+ gamma-delta thymocytes from the thymus. These receptors were collected from a child younger than two who had congenital heart surgery. Each CDR3 is given with its conserved first and last residue. Where a row states a size, it is once, few, many or the class of an expanded clone; other rows omit it.

v_gene,abundance,j_gene,CDR3aa,CDR3nt
TRGV8,few,TRGJP1,CATWDRRYWFKIF,TGTGCCACCTGGGATAGAAGGTACTGGTTCAAGATATTT
TRGV4,few,TRGJ1/TRGJ2,CATWDGPLKKLF,TGTGCCACCTGGGATGGGCCTTTAAAGAAACTCTTT
TRGV4,medium-sized,TRGJ1/TRGJ2,CATWAYYKKLF,TGTGCCACCTGGGCTTATTATAAGAAACTCTTT
TRGV4,NA,TRGJP2,CATWNDGSDWIKTF,TGTGCCACCTGGAATGATGGGAGTGATTGGATCAAGACGTTT
TRGV8,NA,TRGJP1,CATWDPGWFKIF,TGTGCCACCTGGGATCCCGGTTGGTTCAAGATATTT
TRGV9,NA,TRGJ1/TRGJ2,CALWVGYKKLF,TGTGCCTTGTGGGTCGGATATAAGAAACTCTTT
TRGV4,NA,TRGJ1/TRGJ2,CATWECPYYKKLF,TGTGCCACCTGGGAGTGCCCTTATTATAAGAAACTCTTT
TRGV9,NA,TRGJ1/TRGJ2,CALWEVQENYYKKLF,TGTGCCTTGTGGGAGGTGCAAGAGAATTATTATAAGAAACTCTTT
TRGV9,few,TRGJ1/TRGJ2,CALWDAYYKKLF,TGTGCCTTGTGGGATGCCTATTATAAGAAACTCTTC
TRGV5,NA,TRGJ1/TRGJ2,CATWDLHKGYKKLF,TGTGCCACCTGGGACCTACATAAGGGTTATAAGAAACTCTTT
TRGV9,NA,TRGJ1/TRGJ2,CALWEVGVYYKKLF,TGTGCCTTGTGGGAGGTCGGGGTTTATTATAAGAAACTCTTT
TRGV4,few,TRGJ1/TRGJ2,CATWNSTENYYKKLF,TGTGCCACCTGGAATTCTACGGAGAATTATTATAAGAAACTCTTT
TRGV9,medium-sized,TRGJ1/TRGJ2,CALWEISREKLF,TGTGCCTTGTGGGAGATCTCCAGGGAGAAACTCTTT
TRGV8,NA,TRGJP1,CATWDRDTTGWFKIF,TGTGCCACCTGGGATAGGGATACCACTGGTTGGTTCAAGATATTT
TRGV3,few,TRGJ1/TRGJ2,CATWDRSYYKKLF,TGTGCCACCTGGGACCGGTCTTATTATAAGAAACTCTTT
TRGV4,NA,TRGJP2,CATWNEGSDWIKTF,TGTGCCACCTGGAATGAAGGTAGTGATTGGATCAAGACGTTT
TRGV8,NA,TRGJ1/TRGJ2,CATWDKSHYYKKLF,TGTGCCACCTGGGATAAGTCTCATTATTATAAGAAACTCTTT
TRGV4,NA,TRGJ1/TRGJ2,CATWDGPGKLF,TGTGCCACCTGGGATGGGCCTGGGAAACTCTTT
TRGV2,NA,TRGJ1/TRGJ2,CATWKGKKLF,TGTGCCACCTGGAAGGGTAAGAAACTCTTT
TRGV3,NA,TRGJ1/TRGJ2,CATWDTYYKKLF,TGTGCCACCTGGGACACCTATTATAAGAAACTCTTT
TRGV4,NA,TRGJP2,CATWNGWSDWIKTF,TGTGCCACCTGGAATGGGTGGAGTGATTGGATCAAGACGTTT
TRGV2,once,TRGJP1,CATWNGYTTGWFKIF,TGTGCCACCTGGAACGGTTATACCACTGGTTGGTTCAAGATATTT
TRGV4,NA,TRGJP2,CATWDGPGSSDWIKTF,TGTGCCACCTGGGATGGGCCAGGAAGTAGTGATTGGATCAAGACGTTT
TRGV9,NA,TRGJ1/TRGJ2,CALWYNYYKKLF,TGTGCCTTGTGGTACAATTATTATAAGAAACTCTTT
TRGV9,few,TRGJP2,CALASSDWIKTF,TGTGCCTTGGCTAGTAGTGATTGGATCAAGACGTTT
TRGV3,few,TRGJ1/TRGJ2,CATWDRPAYYKKLF,TGTGCCACCTGGGACAGGCCAGCCTATTATAAGAAACTCTTT
TRGV3,NA,TRGJP1,CATWDRLGDTTGWFKIF,TGTGCCACCTGGGACAGGCTAGGGGATACCACTGGTTGGTTCAAGATATTT
TRGV8,few,TRGJ1/TRGJ2,CATWEWVHKKLF,TGTGCCACCTGGGAATGGGTCCATAAGAAACTCTTT
TRGV2,NA,TRGJP1,CATWDHGWETTGWFKIF,TGTGCCACCTGGGACCACGGGTGGGAGACCACTGGTTGGTTCAAGATATTT
TRGV2,NA,TRGJ1/TRGJ2,CATWDGSNYYKKLF,TGTGCCACCTGGGACGGATCTAATTATTATAAGAAACTCTTT
TRGV9,NA,TRGJ1/TRGJ2,CALWDHEKLF,TGTGCCTTGTGGGATCACGAGAAACTCTTT
TRGV2,few,TRGJ1/TRGJ2,CATWDGPTNYYKKLF,TGTGCCACCTGGGACGGGCCCACGAATTATTATAAGAAACTCTTT
TRGV9,NA,TRGJ1/TRGJ2,CALWEVLRVPNYYKKLF,TGTGCCTTGTGGGAGGTGCTTCGGGTCCCCAATTATTATAAGAAACTCTTT
TRGV8,few,TRGJP2,CATWDRTRYSSDWIKTF,TGTGCCACCTGGGATAGAACCCGATATAGTAGTGATTGGATCAAGACGTTT
TRGV4,NA,TRGJP2,CATWDRNSSDWIKTF,TGTGCCACCTGGGACCGTAATAGCAGTGATTGGATCAAGACGTTT
TRGV9,NA,TRGJ1/TRGJ2,CALWEVLTPNYYKKLF,TGTGCCTTGTGGGAGGTCCTAACCCCGAATTATTATAAGAAACTCTTT
TRGV4,few,TRGJ1/TRGJ2,CATWNLFYYKKLF,TGTGCCACCTGGAATCTTTTTTATTATAAGAAACTCTTT
TRGV4,few,TRGJP2,CATWKGSDWIKTF,TGTGCCACCTGGAAAGGTAGTGATTGGATCAAGACGTTT
TRGV9,medium-sized,TRGJ1/TRGJ2,CALWEGYKKLF,TGTGCCTTGTGGGAGGGCTATAAGAAACTCTTT
TRGV2,few,TRGJ1/TRGJ2,CATWDGPLVGYKKLF,TGTGCCACCTGGGACGGGCCCCTGGTTGGGTATAAGAAACTCTTT
TRGV8,few,TRGJ1/TRGJ2,CATWDRSDRRKKLF,TGTGCCACCTGGGATCGGTCCGATCGCCGTAAGAAACTCTTT
TRGV9,few,TRGJ1/TRGJ2,CALWEEPHKKLF,TGTGCCTTGTGGGAGGAACCACATAAGAAACTCTTT
TRGV9,NA,TRGJ1/TRGJ2,CALWVNPYYYKKLF,TGTGCCTTGTGGGTGAATCCCTATTATTATAAGAAACTCTTT